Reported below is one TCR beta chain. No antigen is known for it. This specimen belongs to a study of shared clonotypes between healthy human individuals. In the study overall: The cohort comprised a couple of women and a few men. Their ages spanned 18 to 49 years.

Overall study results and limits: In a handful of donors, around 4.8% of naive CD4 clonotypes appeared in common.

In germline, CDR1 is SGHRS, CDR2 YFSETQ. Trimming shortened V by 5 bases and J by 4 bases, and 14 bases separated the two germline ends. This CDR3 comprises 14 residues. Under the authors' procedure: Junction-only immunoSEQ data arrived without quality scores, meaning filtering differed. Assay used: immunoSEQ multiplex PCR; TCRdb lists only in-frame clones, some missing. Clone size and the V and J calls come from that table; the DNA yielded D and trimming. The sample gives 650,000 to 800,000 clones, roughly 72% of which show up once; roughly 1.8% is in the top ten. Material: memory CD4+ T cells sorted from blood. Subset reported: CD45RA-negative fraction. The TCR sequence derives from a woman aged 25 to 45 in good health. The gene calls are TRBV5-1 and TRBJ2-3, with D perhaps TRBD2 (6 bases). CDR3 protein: CASRIYASADTQYF. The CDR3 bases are TGCGCCAGCAGAATCTATGCTAGCGCAGATACGCAGTATTTT.